This TCR beta chain derives from a study of cytomegalovirus exposure and HLA in healthy donors. Using immunoSEQ multiplex PCR, the repertoire was profiled, and TCRdb retains in-frame clones only, with some absent. The sample includes some 180,000 clones, roughly nine tenths of them seen just once. V shed 4 bases and J 5 bases; nucleotides not matched to a gene: 11. The CDR3 loop spans 17 amino acids. Germline CDR1 and CDR2: ENHRY and SYGVKD. The rearrangement joins TRBV10-3 to TRBJ2-2; 9 positions agree with TRBD1. This receptor was taken from a man aged 25 to 45 in good health and CMV-seropositive. The sequencing input was PBMCs. The chain's CDR3 is CAISGSAGQGRTGELFF. In DNA form, the CDR3 reads TGTGCCATCAGTGGAAGTGCGGGACAGGGTCGAACCGGGGAGCTGTTTTTT.